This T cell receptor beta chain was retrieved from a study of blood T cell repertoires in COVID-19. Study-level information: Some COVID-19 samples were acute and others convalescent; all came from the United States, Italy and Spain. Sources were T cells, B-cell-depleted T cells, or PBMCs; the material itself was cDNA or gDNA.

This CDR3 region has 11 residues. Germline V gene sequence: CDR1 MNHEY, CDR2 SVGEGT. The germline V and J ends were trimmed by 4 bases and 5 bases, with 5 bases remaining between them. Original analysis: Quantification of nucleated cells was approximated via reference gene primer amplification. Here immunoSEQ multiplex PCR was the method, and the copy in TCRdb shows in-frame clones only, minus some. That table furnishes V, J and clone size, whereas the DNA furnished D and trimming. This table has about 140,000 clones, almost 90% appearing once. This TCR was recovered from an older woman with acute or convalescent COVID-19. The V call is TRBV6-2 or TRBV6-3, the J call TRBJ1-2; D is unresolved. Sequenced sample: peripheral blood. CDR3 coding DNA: TGTGCCAGCAGTTTCCCATATGGCTACACCTTC. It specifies CASSFPYGYTF.